This TCR beta chain emerged from a study of cytomegalovirus exposure and HLA in healthy donors. Study-level findings and limits: In a later analysis, several top co-occurrence clusters appeared linked to parvovirus B19, influenza, CMV and Epstein-Barr virus.

Comments on this clone: Its antigen remains unknown.

Primers: 60 Vbeta forward and 13 Jbeta reverse. This table comes from immunoSEQ multiplex PCR, and its TCRdb copy is limited to in-frame clones, with some not included. Of 200,000 or so clones in the sample, 80% were seen once. Germline V gene data show CDR1 as SGDLS and CDR2 as YYNGEE. The CDR3 runs 15 residues. Deletions cut 0 bases from V and 2 bases from J, with 11 bases between. This sequence was found in a man aged 35 to 55 in good health and CMV-seropositive. Sequenced input: PBMCs. The gene calls are TRBV9 and TRBJ2-5, with D tentatively TRBD1 (6 bases). Here the CDR3 reads CASSVEDRRQETQYF. CDR3 in DNA: TGTGCCAGCAGCGTAGAAGACAGGAGGCAAGAGACCCAGTACTTC.